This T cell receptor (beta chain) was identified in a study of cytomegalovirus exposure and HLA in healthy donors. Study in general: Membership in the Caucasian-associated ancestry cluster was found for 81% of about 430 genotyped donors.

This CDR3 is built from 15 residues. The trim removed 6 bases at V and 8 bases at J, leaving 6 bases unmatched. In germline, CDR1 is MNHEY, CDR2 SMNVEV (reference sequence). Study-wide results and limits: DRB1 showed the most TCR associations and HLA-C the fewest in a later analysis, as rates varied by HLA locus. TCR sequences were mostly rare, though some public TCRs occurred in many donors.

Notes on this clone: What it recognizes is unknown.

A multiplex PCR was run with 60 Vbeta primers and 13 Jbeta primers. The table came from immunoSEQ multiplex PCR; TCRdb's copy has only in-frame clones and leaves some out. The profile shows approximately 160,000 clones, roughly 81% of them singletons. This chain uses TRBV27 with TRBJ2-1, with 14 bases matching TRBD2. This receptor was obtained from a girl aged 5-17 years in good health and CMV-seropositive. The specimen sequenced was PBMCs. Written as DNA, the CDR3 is TGTGCCAGCAGGGCCGGGACTAGCGGGGGATATGAGCAGTTCTTC. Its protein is CASRAGTSGGYEQFF.